The 11 T cell receptor beta chains given below trace back to one sample, sequenced in a study of blood T cell repertoires in COVID-19. The protocol was immunoSEQ multiplex PCR, while the TCRdb copy is restricted to in-frame clones and leaves out a portion. This sample has fewer than 250,000 clones; approximately 86% occur once, and the top ten carry 0.55% to 0.75%. Sequenced material: peripheral blood. The receptors derive from a man between 35 and 55 years old with acute or convalescent COVID-19.

The chain has TRBV6-5 and TRBJ2-7; TRBD2 is a possible D gene (5 bases). Germline lookup yields CDR1 MNHEY and CDR2 SVGAGI. V was cut by 7 bases and J by 4 bases, with 11 bases left in between. The CDR3 loop spans 12 amino acids. The CDR3 sequence: CASMKRPYEQYF. The CDR3 DNA sequence: TGTGCCAGCATGAAGCGGCCGTACGAGCAGTACTTC.

The J gene is TRBJ1-2, the V gene TRBV6-5; 9 nucleotides match TRBD1. The V and J ends lost 0 bases and 7 bases, in that order; junction bases with no gene match: 9. The germline CDR1 and CDR2 sequences are MNHEY and SVGAGI. The CDR3 sequence is 16 residues long. CDR3 loop: CASSYSILQGASGYTF. The DNA for the CDR3 is TGTGCCAGCAGTTACTCGATCCTACAGGGGGCGAGTGGCTACACCTTC.

The CDR3 DNA follows: TGCAGTGCTAGTCCCCAGGAAGAGACCCAGTACTTC. Protein product: CSASPQEETQYF. The chain combines TRBV20-1 with TRBJ2-5, with D unresolved. Trimming took 3 bases from V and 3 from J, leaving 8 bases between them. In germline, CDR1 is DFQATT, CDR2 SNEGSKA (reference sequence). The CDR3 contains 12 residues.

The chain recombines TRBV18 with TRBJ2-2, with unresolved D. The CDR3 is 14 amino acids. The V end lost 1 base, the J end lost 6 bases, and 9 bases lay between the germline ends. CDR1 KGHSH and CDR2 LQKENI come from the germline V gene. Here the CDR3 reads CASSPQEKAGELFF. CDR3 bases: TGTGCCAGCTCACCACAGGAGAAGGCCGGGGAGCTGTTTTTT.

The chain has TRBV18 and TRBJ1-2; 7 bases are a match to TRBD1. There are 15 residues in the CDR3. Germline trimming cut 3 bases from V and 4 bases from J; bases unmatched to any gene: 8. Germline V gives CDR1 KGHSH, CDR2 LQKENI. The DNA for the CDR3 is TGTGCCAGCTCACCGATAGGGACAGAGACCTATGGCTACACCTTC. Translated: CASSPIGTETYGYTF.

The chain combines TRBV5-6 with TRBJ1-4; D might be TRBD1 (5 bases). Trimming left V 2 bases short and J 8 bases short, with 19 bases between. The CDR3 is 16 amino acids. Germline CDR1 and CDR2: SGHDT and YYEEEE. DNA for the CDR3: TGTGCCAGCAGCTTTACAGGTGCAACCGCGCGGGAAAAACTGTTTTTT. Amino acids: CASSFTGATAREKLFF. Full variable domain (remainder filled in from reference TRBV5-6 and TRBJ1-4): DAGVTQSPTHLIKTRGQQVTLRCSPKSGHDTVSWYQQALGQGPQFIFQYYEEEERQRGNFPDRFSGHQFPNYSSELNVNALLLGDSALYLCASSFTGATAREKLFFGSGTQLSVL.

The chain has TRBV27 and TRBJ2-7; 10 bases match TRBD2. CDR1 is MNHEY and CDR2 is SMNVEV in the germline V gene (reference sequence). V lost 5 bases, J lost 3 bases, and 4 bases stayed unmatched. The CDR3 is 14 residues long. CDR3 in amino acids: CASSLAGAYYEQYF. The CDR3 DNA follows: TGTGCCAGCAGTCTAGCGGGGGCCTACTACGAGCAGTACTTC.

This chain connects TRBV9 to TRBJ1-5; D is unresolved. With 4 bases removed from V and 6 bases from J, the gap between germline ends came to 17 bases. The CDR3 length is 15 residues. Germline CDR1 and CDR2: SGDLS and YYNGEE. The CDR3: CASSLYDQVGQPQHF. The CDR3 DNA reads TGTGCCAGCAGCCTATATGACCAGGTGGGTCAGCCCCAGCATTTT.

The chain joins TRBV7-6 to TRBJ2-5; tentatively, D is TRBD1 (6 bases). Germline CDR1 is SGHVS and CDR2 is FNYEAQ. V was trimmed by 2 bases and J by 2 bases, leaving 12 bases between them. CDR3 length: 15 amino acids. CDR3 bases: TGTGCCAGCAGCTTACAGGGGTGGGGGCAAGAGACCCAGTACTTC. Its translation is CASSLQGWGQETQYF.

The chain links TRBV9 to TRBJ2-2; 9 positions agree with TRBD1. Germline V gene sequence: CDR1 SGDLS, CDR2 YYNGEE. Germline trimming cut 5 bases from V and 6 bases from J; bases unmatched to any gene: 14. CDR3 length: 17 amino acids. CDR3 amino acids: CASSARLGTGLAGELFF. The CDR3 nucleotides read TGTGCCAGCAGTGCCCGGCTCGGGACAGGGTTGGCCGGGGAGCTGTTTTTT.

The V gene is TRBV9, the J gene TRBJ2-1; 8 bases match TRBD2. The junction had 5 bases not matched to a gene; V was cut back by 0 bases and J by 3 bases. The CDR3 spans 16 residues. The V gene's germline CDR1 is SGDLS and CDR2 YYNGEE. CDR3 sequence: CASSVGGLVNYNEQFF. DNA of the CDR3: TGTGCCAGCAGCGTAGGGGGACTAGTGAACTACAATGAGCAGTTCTTC.